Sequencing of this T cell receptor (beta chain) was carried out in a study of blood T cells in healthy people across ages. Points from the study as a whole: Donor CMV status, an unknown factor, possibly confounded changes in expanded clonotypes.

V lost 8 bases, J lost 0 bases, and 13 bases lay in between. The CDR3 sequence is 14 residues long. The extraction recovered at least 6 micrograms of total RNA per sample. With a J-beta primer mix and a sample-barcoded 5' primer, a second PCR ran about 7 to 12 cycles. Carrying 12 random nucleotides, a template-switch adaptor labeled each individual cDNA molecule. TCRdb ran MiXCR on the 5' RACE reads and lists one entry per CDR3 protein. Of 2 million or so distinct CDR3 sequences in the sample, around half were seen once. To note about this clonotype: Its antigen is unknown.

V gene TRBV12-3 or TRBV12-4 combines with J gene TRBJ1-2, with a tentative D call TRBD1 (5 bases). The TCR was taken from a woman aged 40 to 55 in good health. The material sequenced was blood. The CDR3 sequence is CASAPGRANYGYTF. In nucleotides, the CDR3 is TGTGCCAGCGCCCCAGGGAGAGCTAACTATGGCTACACCTTC.